A single sample is the source of the 32 T cell receptor beta chains below, sequenced in a study of response to subunit inactivated influenza vaccine. TCRdb independently ran MiXCR on the RT-PCR reads; one entry per CDR3 protein. The data show fewer than 700,000 distinct CDR3 sequences, with around 13% seen just once and under 15% held by the top ten. Source: PBMCs from blood, taken about 40 days after vaccination. The receptors originated from a man aged 50 to 59 who received an inactivated influenza vaccine.

The chain uses TRBV5-1 and TRBJ1-1, with D unresolved. The germline V gene encodes CDR1 SGHRS and CDR2 YFSETQ. CDR3 length: 15 residues. V gave up 3 bases and J gave up 4 bases, with 16 bases separating them. CDR3: CASSCSYTGSTEAFF. The CDR3 region has the DNA TGCGCCAGCAGCTGCAGCTACACCGGGAGCACTGAAGCTTTCTTT.

This clonotype was seen only a few times. The chain combines TRBV11-2 with TRBJ2-2, with D perhaps TRBD1 (5 bases). CDR1 and CDR2 (germline): SGHAT, FQNNGV. Trimming stripped 1 base from V and 6 bases from J, with 9 bases between. The CDR3 has 14 amino acids. CDR3 amino acids: CASSLVGVAGELFF. The CDR3 DNA follows: TGTGCCAGCAGCTTAGTAGGGGTGGCCGGGGAGCTGTTTTTT.

The chain couples TRBV10-2 to TRBJ2-5; the D gene is possibly TRBD2 (5 bases). V lost 2 bases and J 2 bases, leaving 24 bases between the germline ends. Germline-derived CDR1 and CDR2 are WSHSY and SAAADI. This CDR3 region has 19 residues. CDR3 DNA sequence: TGCGCCAGCAGTGAGAATCAGCTAACAACAAGGAGGTATCAAGAGACCCAGTACTTC. Its translation: CASSENQLTTRRYQETQYF.

The chain is built from TRBV20-1 and TRBJ1-4; the match to TRBD1 covers 7 bases. V trimming: 6 bases; J trimming: 6 bases; junction bases outside the gene matches: 4. This CDR3 is built from 12 residues. Per the germline V gene, CDR1 is DFQATT and CDR2 is SNEGSKA (reference sequence). The CDR3 spells CSAHGTDEKLFF. For the CDR3, the DNA is TGCAGTGCCCACGGGACAGATGAAAAACTGTTTTTT.

The CDR3: CASSLDQGGAAKNIQYF. CDR3 DNA sequence: TGCGCCAGCAGCTTGGATCAAGGTGGCGCGGCCAAAAACATTCAGTACTTC. This chain uses TRBV5-1 with TRBJ2-4, with D hard to call. The CDR3 covers 17 residues. V lost 0 bases to trimming and J lost 1 base, with 14 bases between them. Germline CDR1 SGHRS, CDR2 YFSETQ.

This rearrangement joins TRBV5-5 to TRBJ2-7; D possibly matches TRBD1 or TRBD2 (5 bases each). Trimming took 1 base from V and 4 from J, leaving 12 bases between them. Germline-derived CDR1 and CDR2 are SGHKS and YYEKEE (reference sequence). The CDR3 is 14 residues long. The CDR3 here is CASSLSVGVYEQYF. The CDR3 bases are TGTGCCAGCAGCTTGTCTGTGGGGGTATACGAGCAGTACTTC.

V is TRBV5-1 and J is TRBJ1-2, with 7 bases aligning to TRBD1. The CDR3 is 15 residues long. Germline V gene lookup returns CDR1 SGHRS and CDR2 YFSETQ. The V segment lost 4 bases and the J segment 4 bases; nucleotides outside the gene matches: 10. DNA of the CDR3: TGCGCCAGCAGCACAACAGGGGCTGGTGGCTATGGCTACACCTTC. Its protein product is CASSTTGAGGYGYTF.

CDR3 region: CAISSGTSGGAREQYF. Written as DNA, the CDR3 is TGTGCCATCAGTTCCGGGACTAGCGGGGGGGCCCGCGAGCAGTACTTC. The chain carries TRBV10-3 and TRBJ2-7; 16 nucleotides line up with TRBD2. V dropped 5 bases and J dropped 6; count of bases not matched to a gene: 7. The CDR3 has 16 residues. Per the germline V gene, CDR1 is ENHRY and CDR2 is SYGVKD.

The rearrangement uses TRBV6-1 and TRBJ1-4; tentative D call: TRBD1 (6 bases). Germline CDR1 is MNHNS and CDR2 is SASEGT. V was trimmed by 11 bases and J by 7 bases, leaving 17 bases between them. The CDR3 length is 13 residues. For the CDR3, the DNA is TGTGCCTCTACCGGGGGGGCCGGTGAAAAACTGTTTTTT. Translating it yields CASTGGAGEKLFF.

V gene TRBV4-2 combines with J gene TRBJ2-3; TRBD1 might be the D (6 bases). The V gene lost 1 base and the J gene lost 2 bases, with 13 bases spanning the gap. CDR3 length: 16 amino acids. Per the germline V gene, CDR1 is LGHNA and CDR2 is YNFKEQ. CDR3 loop: CASSQARGLPTDTQYF. The CDR3 bases are TGTGCCAGCAGCCAAGCCAGGGGTCTCCCCACAGATACGCAGTATTTT.

The V and J genes are TRBV2 and TRBJ2-3; unclear D gene. Trimming removed 1 base from V and 7 bases from J, with 9 bases in between. The CDR3 is 13 amino acids. Germline-derived CDR1 and CDR2 are SNHLY and FYNNEI. The DNA of the CDR3 is TGTGCCAGCAGTGAAGAGGCCAGAAATACGCAGTATTTT. As protein: CASSEEARNTQYF.

This clonotype was observed at least ten times. This chain uses TRBV5-1 with TRBJ2-1; 7 nucleotides match TRBD1. V shed 2 bases and J 9 bases; nucleotides not matched to a gene: 14. This CDR3 comprises 16 residues. The germline CDR1 and CDR2 sequences are SGHRS and YFSETQ. CDR3 DNA sequence: TGCGCCAGCAGCTTAACCGGGACAGCGAGACTGGGTGAGCAGTTCTTC. Its protein is CASSLTGTARLGEQFF.

This sequence joins TRBV7-2 and TRBJ2-5; 8 nucleotides agree with TRBD1. The CDR3 runs 14 residues. Germline trimming cut 5 bases from V and 4 bases from J; bases unmatched to any gene: 6. CDR1 is SGHTA and CDR2 is FQGNSA in the germline V gene. CDR3 nucleotides: TGTGCCAGCAGCCCTCCAGGGGGCACAGAGACCCAGTACTTC. Translated: CASSPPGGTETQYF.

This clonotype showed up just a few times. The rearrangement uses TRBV20-1 and TRBJ1-2; D may be TRBD1 (6 bases). With 0 bases removed from V and 5 bases from J, the gap between germline ends came to 10 bases. This CDR3 is 13 amino acids long. Germline V gene sequence: CDR1 DFQATT, CDR2 SNEGSKA (reference sequence). The CDR3 reads CSARDEGVYGYTF. The CDR3 DNA sequence: TGCAGTGCTAGAGATGAGGGGGTTTATGGCTACACCTTC.

The chain is built from TRBV14 and TRBJ2-4; 7 positions agree with TRBD1. V lost 1 base and J lost 1; bases outside the gene matches: 4. The germline V gene has CDR1 SGHDN and CDR2 FVKESK. There are 16 residues in the CDR3. The CDR3 region has the DNA TGTGCCAGCAGCCAAGGACAGGGCTGGGCCAAAAACATTCAGTACTTC. Its translation: CASSQGQGWAKNIQYF.

A few counts support this clonotype. For the CDR3, the DNA is TGCGCCAGCAGGGTATCGGGCAATGAGCAGTTCTTC. This encodes CASRVSGNEQFF. V gene TRBV5-1 combines with J gene TRBJ2-1; no reliable D call. The CDR3 has 12 amino acids. The V and J ends lost 5 bases and 6 bases respectively, with 9 bases between them. Germline V CDR1 and CDR2: SGHRS, YFSETQ.

This clonotype has just a few counts. The chain carries TRBV12-3 or TRBV12-4 and TRBJ2-3, with 12 positions matching TRBD2. This CDR3 is 15 amino acids long. J was trimmed by 5 bases and V by 6 bases; bases with no gene match: 6. The CDR3 DNA reads as TGTGCCAGCAGGCAGACTAGCGGGAGATTAGATACGCAGTATTTT. This gives the protein CASRQTSGRLDTQYF.

The CDR3 here is CASRSGLGNTIYF. The DNA for the CDR3 is TGTGCCAGCAGATCGGGACTTGGAAACACCATATATTTT. V is TRBV12-3 or TRBV12-4 and J is TRBJ1-3; TRBD1 is a possible D gene (5 bases). Trimming removed 6 bases from V and 3 bases from J, with 9 bases in between. There are 13 residues in the CDR3.

This clonotype turned up a few times. V gene TRBV10-3 combines with J gene TRBJ2-5; D perhaps matches TRBD1 (6 bases). Germline V gene sequence: CDR1 ENHRY, CDR2 SYGVKD. Trimming took off 0 bases at V and 4 bases at J, with 9 bases between the two ends. The CDR3 totals 14 residues. CDR3: CAISESEGGETQYF. The CDR3 nucleotides read TGTGCCATCAGTGAGTCTGAAGGGGGAGAGACCCAGTACTTC.

This clonotype was recorded at least ten times. The chain is built from TRBV5-1 and TRBJ1-3, with D uncertain. The CDR3 length is 13 residues. The germline CDR1 and CDR2 sequences are SGHRS and YFSETQ. Between the trimmed V and J ends, which lost 5 bases and 0 bases, there was a span of 6 bases. The CDR3 DNA follows: TGCGCCAGCAGGGGAAACTCTGGAAACACCATATATTTT. Translating gives CASRGNSGNTIYF.

The chain joins TRBV20-1 to TRBJ1-5; unclear D gene. Germline CDR1 is DFQATT and CDR2 is SNEGSKA (reference sequence). V gave up 6 bases and J gave up 1 base, with 13 bases separating them. CDR3 length: 14 amino acids. The CDR3 is CSAFEGSSNQPQHF. The CDR3 region has the DNA TGCAGTGCATTTGAGGGCTCGAGCAATCAGCCCCAGCATTTT.

This clonotype has a handful of counts. The rearrangement joins TRBV20-1 to TRBJ2-1; 10 bases are a match to TRBD1. This CDR3 comprises 14 residues. V was clipped by 1 base and J by 5 bases; unmatched bases: 2. Germline CDR1 and CDR2: DFQATT and SNEGSKA (reference sequence). CDR3 sequence reads: CSARGTGGNNEQFF. In DNA form, the CDR3 reads TGCAGTGCTAGAGGGACAGGGGGGAACAATGAGCAGTTCTTC.

On this clonotype itself: With a much larger clone just one base away, this may be a read error. The gene calls are TRBV6-1 and TRBJ1-5, with D possibly TRBD1 on 6 matching bases. There are 15 residues in the CDR3. CDR1 and CDR2 (germline): MNHNS, SASEGT. CDR3 protein: CASSRQTGSNQLQHF. For the CDR3, the DNA is TGTGCCAGCAGCCGGCAAACAGGGAGCAATCAGCTCCAGCATTTT.

This chain links TRBV5-1 with TRBJ2-1; TRBD2 aligns across 8 bases. Trimming at V came to 3 bases and at J to 6 bases, leaving 2 bases not matched to a gene. This CDR3 spans 13 amino acids. Germline lookup yields CDR1 SGHRS and CDR2 YFSETQ. The CDR3 is CASSWAGGNEQFF. DNA of the CDR3: TGCGCCAGCAGCTGGGCGGGGGGCAATGAGCAGTTCTTC.

The sample holds a few counts of this clonotype. The rearrangement links TRBV6-5 to TRBJ2-3, with 7 bases aligning to TRBD2. Germline V gene lookup returns CDR1 MNHEY and CDR2 SVGAGI. Unmatched junction bases numbered 8, after V lost 0 bases and J lost 2 bases. CDR3 length: 17 amino acids. This chain's CDR3 is CASSYSPGLAVTDTQYF. In DNA form, the CDR3 reads TGTGCCAGCAGTTACTCCCCCGGCCTAGCGGTCACAGATACGCAGTATTTT.

The chain carries TRBV7-3 and TRBJ2-1, with 13 bases matching TRBD2. This CDR3 spans 15 amino acids. From germline, CDR1 is SGHTA and CDR2 FQGTGA. Trimming removed 4 bases from V and 6 bases from J; junction bases left unmatched: 3. The CDR3 DNA is TGTGCCAGCAGCTCCGGGACTAGCGGGACCAATGAGCAGTTCTTC. This translates into CASSSGTSGTNEQFF.

The chain joins TRBV2 to TRBJ2-1; the match to TRBD2 covers 12 bases. Germline assignment: CDR1 SNHLY and CDR2 FYNNEI. The CDR3 is 19 amino acids. The V segment lost 6 bases and the J segment 1 base; nucleotides outside the gene matches: 13. DNA of the CDR3: TGTGCCAGCAGGTCGACTAGCGGGAGACATCAACCGTCCTACAATGAGCAGTTCTTC. As protein: CASRSTSGRHQPSYNEQFF.

This clonotype was detected a few times. This chain uses TRBV5-1 with TRBJ2-1; 11 bases are shared with TRBD2. The V and J ends lost 4 bases and 4 bases, in that order; junction bases with no gene match: 7. The CDR3 loop spans 16 amino acids. CDR1 is SGHRS and CDR2 is YFSETQ in the germline V gene. CDR3 sequence (DNA): TGCGCCAGCAGCCCTACTAGCGGGGGAGGATACAATGAGCAGTTCTTC. As protein: CASSPTSGGGYNEQFF.

Many counts were recorded for this clonotype. The V call is TRBV7-2, the J call TRBJ1-5; TRBD1 agrees at 7 bases. Per the germline V gene, CDR1 is SGHTA and CDR2 is FQGNSA. J gave up 0 bases and V 2 bases, and 1 base lay outside the gene matches. The CDR3 consists of 15 residues. The CDR3 DNA sequence: TGTGCCAGCAGCTTACGACAGGGTAGCAATCAGCCCCAGCATTTT. Residues: CASSLRQGSNQPQHF.

This clonotype was detected only a few times. The rearrangement links TRBV6-2 or TRBV6-3 to TRBJ2-7, with D perhaps matching TRBD2 (6 bases). Germline-derived CDR1 and CDR2 are MNHEY and SVGEGT. The V end was cut by 7 bases, the J end by 6 bases, with 25 bases between. This CDR3 is 16 amino acids long. CDR3 amino acids: CASKGDPAPAGFEQYF. CDR3 nucleotides: TGTGCCAGCAAGGGAGATCCGGCCCCCGCGGGGTTCGAGCAGTACTTC.

This clonotype has only a few counts. This chain connects TRBV28 to TRBJ2-1; 12 positions agree with TRBD1. This CDR3 spans 16 amino acids. With 6 bases clipped from V and 4 bases from J, the junction kept 7 bases outside the gene matches. Germline V gene data show CDR1 as MDHEN and CDR2 as SYDVKM. The CDR3 spells CASRPGQGAYYNEQFF. CDR3 DNA: TGTGCCAGCAGACCGGGACAGGGGGCTTATTACAATGAGCAGTTCTTC.

This clonotype was counted at least ten times. The chain couples TRBV20-1 to TRBJ2-3; TRBD1 aligns across 8 bases. This CDR3 region has 14 residues. The trim removed 6 bases at V and 2 bases at J, leaving 7 bases unmatched. The germline V gene encodes CDR1 DFQATT and CDR2 SNEGSKA (reference sequence). CDR3: CSATQGEHTDTQYF. The CDR3 DNA sequence: TGCAGTGCCACACAGGGGGAACACACAGATACGCAGTATTTT.